These T cell receptor beta chains were read from a single sample in a study of beta chain features in type 1 diabetes. Profiled with immunoSEQ multiplex PCR; TCRdb holds only in-frame clones, not every one. The sample carries about 620,000 clones, about 14% recorded once. Sequencing was performed on naive CD4+ T cells from blood. The receptors derive from a man younger than 30 in good health. Each CDR3 is given with its conserved first and last residue. The D gene is left open where the match is weak. Size values are once, few and many counts, or a class for expanded clones, and some rows have none.

abundance: few
j_gene: TRBJ2-1
d_gene: .
v_gene: TRBV6-6
CDR3nt: TGTGCCAGCAGCTCCGTCCGGGGAGACAATGAGCAGTTCTTC
CDR3aa: CASSSVRGDNEQFF

abundance: few
j_gene: TRBJ2-3
d_gene: TRBD2
v_gene: TRBV12-5
CDR3nt: TGTGCTAGTGGTTTGAGGCGGGGAGGGACAGATACGCAGTATTTT
CDR3aa: CASGLRRGGTDTQYF

abundance: few
j_gene: TRBJ2-7
d_gene: .
v_gene: TRBV4-1
CDR3nt: TGCGCCAGCAGCCAAGATAATATGCGGCGCGGGGGCGGCACCTACGAGCAGTACTTC
CDR3aa: CASSQDNMRRGGGTYEQYF

abundance: .
j_gene: TRBJ1-2
d_gene: TRBD1
v_gene: TRBV18
CDR3nt: TGTGCCAGCTCACCTCGGGACAGGCCTAACTATGGCTACACCTTC
CDR3aa: CASSPRDRPNYGYTF

abundance: few
j_gene: TRBJ1-4
d_gene: .
v_gene: TRBV4-3
CDR3nt: TGCGCCAGCAGCCAAGACAGTCGGGAAAAACTGTTTTTT
CDR3aa: CASSQDSREKLFF

abundance: .
j_gene: TRBJ2-5
d_gene: .
v_gene: TRBV5-1
CDR3nt: TGCGCCAGCAGCCCAAATAGCGTGGAGACCCAGTACTTC
CDR3aa: CASSPNSVETQYF

abundance: few
j_gene: TRBJ2-1
d_gene: .
v_gene: TRBV5-5
CDR3nt: TGTGCCAGCAGCTTCAGGGACCAGAGCTCCTACAATGAGCAGTTCTTC
CDR3aa: CASSFRDQSSYNEQFF

abundance: few
j_gene: TRBJ2-1
d_gene: TRBD2
v_gene: TRBV5-1
CDR3nt: TGCGCCAGCAGCTCCCCCAAACTAGCGTTCTCTCGGAATGAGCAGTTCTTC
CDR3aa: CASSSPKLAFSRNEQFF

abundance: few
j_gene: TRBJ2-1
d_gene: TRBD2
v_gene: TRBV18
CDR3nt: TGTGCCAGCTCACCGCCCCGGGGCGGGGGGGCCGACAATGAGCAGTTCTTC
CDR3aa: CASSPPRGGGADNEQFF

abundance: .
j_gene: TRBJ2-2
d_gene: TRBD1
v_gene: TRBV7-2
CDR3nt: TGTGCCAGCAGCCCTTGGACAGGGCACACCGGGGAGCTGTTTTTT
CDR3aa: CASSPWTGHTGELFF

abundance: .
j_gene: TRBJ2-7
d_gene: .
v_gene: TRBV27
CDR3nt: TGTGCCAGCAGTTTGCAGGGGGGTGCGTACGAGCAGTACTTC
CDR3aa: CASSLQGGAYEQYF

abundance: .
j_gene: TRBJ2-2
d_gene: TRBD2
v_gene: TRBV29-1
CDR3nt: TGCAGCGCCAGACTAGCGGGAGGAACCGGGGAGCTGTTTTTT
CDR3aa: CSARLAGGTGELFF

abundance: few
j_gene: TRBJ2-3
d_gene: .
v_gene: TRBV7-9
CDR3nt: TGTGCCAGCAGCTTCTCCAACCAGGATACGCAGTATTTT
CDR3aa: CASSFSNQDTQYF

abundance: few
j_gene: TRBJ1-5
d_gene: .
v_gene: TRBV19
CDR3nt: TGTGCCAGTAGTCCTCGGCTCAGGCATCAGCCCCAGCATTTT
CDR3aa: CASSPRLRHQPQHF

abundance: .
j_gene: TRBJ1-1
d_gene: .
v_gene: TRBV18
CDR3nt: TGTGCCAGCTCACTCACCGGGAAAGTGGGCACTGAAGCTTTCTTT
CDR3aa: CASSLTGKVGTEAFF

abundance: .
j_gene: TRBJ2-3
d_gene: .
v_gene: TRBV18
CDR3nt: TGTGCCAGCTCACGCACAGATACGCAGTATTTT
CDR3aa: CASSRTDTQYF

abundance: .
j_gene: TRBJ1-1
d_gene: .
v_gene: TRBV19
CDR3nt: TGTGCCAGTAGTATTTCGGACAGAGACACTGAAGCTTTCTTT
CDR3aa: CASSISDRDTEAFF

abundance: .
j_gene: TRBJ2-3
d_gene: .
v_gene: TRBV7-3
CDR3nt: TGTGCCAGCAGCTTCCGGGAGAGAGATACGCAGTATTTT
CDR3aa: CASSFRERDTQYF

abundance: .
j_gene: TRBJ2-3
d_gene: .
v_gene: TRBV29-1
CDR3nt: TGCAGCGTTGCCCAGGAGACCTTTACAGATACGCAGTATTTT
CDR3aa: CSVAQETFTDTQYF

abundance: few
j_gene: TRBJ2-7
d_gene: .
v_gene: TRBV27
CDR3nt: TGTGCCAGCAGTTTATCGGGGCCCCGCGAGCAGTACTTC
CDR3aa: CASSLSGPREQYF

abundance: few
j_gene: TRBJ1-5
d_gene: .
v_gene: TRBV29-1
CDR3nt: TGCAGCGTTGTGTCAGGCCATAGCAATCAGCCCCAGCATTTT
CDR3aa: CSVVSGHSNQPQHF

abundance: few
j_gene: TRBJ2-5
d_gene: .
v_gene: TRBV7-9
CDR3nt: TGTGCCAGCAGCTTAGTTTGGCCAGCTCAAGAGACCCAGTACTTC
CDR3aa: CASSLVWPAQETQYF

abundance: few
j_gene: TRBJ1-1
d_gene: .
v_gene: TRBV5-1
CDR3nt: TGCGCCAGCAGCCCGTCTGGCGGGATGAACACTGAAGCTTTCTTT
CDR3aa: CASSPSGGMNTEAFF

abundance: .
j_gene: TRBJ2-7
d_gene: TRBD2
v_gene: TRBV27
CDR3nt: TGTGCCAGCAGTTTGAGCGGGGGTACCTACGAGCAGTACTTC
CDR3aa: CASSLSGGTYEQYF

abundance: few
j_gene: TRBJ2-7
d_gene: .
v_gene: TRBV7-2
CDR3nt: TGTGCCAGCAGCCTCCGGGACGGAACCTACGAGCAGTACTTC
CDR3aa: CASSLRDGTYEQYF

abundance: .
j_gene: TRBJ2-1
d_gene: .
v_gene: TRBV4-3
CDR3nt: TGCGCCAGCAGCCAAGAGAGGGGTTTTATAGAGAAAAATGAGCAGTTCTTC
CDR3aa: CASSQERGFIEKNEQFF

abundance: few
j_gene: TRBJ1-6
d_gene: TRBD1
v_gene: TRBV30
CDR3nt: TGTGCCTGGGGACAGGGGAGTTCCTACCTGTCACCCCTCCACTTT
CDR3aa: CAWGQGSSYLSPLHF

abundance: .
j_gene: TRBJ1-1
d_gene: .
v_gene: TRBV28
CDR3nt: TGTGCCAGCAATCCGGGCACTGAAGCTTTCTTT
CDR3aa: CASNPGTEAFF

abundance: few
j_gene: TRBJ2-1
d_gene: .
v_gene: TRBV18
CDR3nt: TGTGCCAGCTCACCACCTTCAGGGTGGTATTCGAACAATGAGCAGTTCTTC
CDR3aa: CASSPPSGWYSNNEQFF

abundance: .
j_gene: TRBJ2-3
d_gene: .
v_gene: TRBV9
CDR3nt: TGTGCCAGCAGCATCGCTCGGGGGGCCCCGCACACAGATACGCAGTATTTT
CDR3aa: CASSIARGAPHTDTQYF

abundance: .
j_gene: TRBJ1-1
d_gene: .
v_gene: TRBV11-2
CDR3nt: TGTGCCAGCAGCCGAAGTTGGGGCAACACTGAAGCTTTCTTT
CDR3aa: CASSRSWGNTEAFF

abundance: few
j_gene: TRBJ2-7
d_gene: .
v_gene: TRBV7-9
CDR3nt: TGTGCCACCGGGACGGGACCTGGGCACTTC
CDR3aa: CATGTGPGHF

abundance: .
j_gene: TRBJ1-6
d_gene: .
v_gene: TRBV27
CDR3nt: TGTGCCAGCGGCCCGGGACCCCTCTATAATTCACCCCTCCACTTT
CDR3aa: CASGPGPLYNSPLHF

abundance: few
j_gene: TRBJ2-2
d_gene: TRBD2
v_gene: TRBV13
CDR3nt: TGTGCCAGCAGCTTAGAGGGACTAGCGGGGCCGACCGGGGAGCTGTTTTTT
CDR3aa: CASSLEGLAGPTGELFF

abundance: few
j_gene: TRBJ2-7
d_gene: TRBD1
v_gene: TRBV29-1
CDR3nt: TGCAGCGTTCTGGGACAGGGGTACGAGCAGTACTTC
CDR3aa: CSVLGQGYEQYF

abundance: .
j_gene: TRBJ2-2
d_gene: .
v_gene: TRBV7-2
CDR3nt: TGTGCCAGCAGCCTCAACAGGGATGGCACCGGGGAGCTGTTTTTT
CDR3aa: CASSLNRDGTGELFF

abundance: .
j_gene: TRBJ2-7
d_gene: .
v_gene: TRBV19
CDR3nt: TGTGCCAGTAGTGTAGCTTTCGGGGTCTCCTACGAGCAGTACTTC
CDR3aa: CASSVAFGVSYEQYF